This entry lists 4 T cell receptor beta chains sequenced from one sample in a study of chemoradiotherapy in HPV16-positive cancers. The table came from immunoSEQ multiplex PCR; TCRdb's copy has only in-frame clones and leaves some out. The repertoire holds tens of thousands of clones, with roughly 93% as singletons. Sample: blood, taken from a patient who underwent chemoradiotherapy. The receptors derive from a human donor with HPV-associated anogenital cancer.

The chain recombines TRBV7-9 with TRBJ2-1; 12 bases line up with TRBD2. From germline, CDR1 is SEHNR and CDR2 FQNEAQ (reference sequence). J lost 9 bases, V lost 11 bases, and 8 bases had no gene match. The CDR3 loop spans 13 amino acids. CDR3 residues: CAPRLAGAGEQFF. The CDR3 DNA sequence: TGTGCCCCACGACTAGCGGGAGCGGGTGAGCAGTTCTTC.

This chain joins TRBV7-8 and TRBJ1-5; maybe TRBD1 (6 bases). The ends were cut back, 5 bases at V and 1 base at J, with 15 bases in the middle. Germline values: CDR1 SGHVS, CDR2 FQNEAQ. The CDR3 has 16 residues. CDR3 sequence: CASSRDRTVSNQPQHF. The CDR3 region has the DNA TGTGCCAGCAGCCGAGATCGGACAGTAAGCAATCAGCCCCAGCATTTT.

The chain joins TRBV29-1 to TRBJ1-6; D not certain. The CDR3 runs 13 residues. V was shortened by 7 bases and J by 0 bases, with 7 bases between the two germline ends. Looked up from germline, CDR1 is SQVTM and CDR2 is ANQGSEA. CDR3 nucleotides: TGCAGCGCCCAGAGCTCCTATAATTCACCCCTCCACTTT. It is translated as CSAQSSYNSPLHF.

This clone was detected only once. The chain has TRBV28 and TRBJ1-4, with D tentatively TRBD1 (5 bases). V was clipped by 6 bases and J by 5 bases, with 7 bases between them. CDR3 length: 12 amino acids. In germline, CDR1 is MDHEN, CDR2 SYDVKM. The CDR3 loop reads CASRRGNEKLFF. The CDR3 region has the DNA TGTGCCAGCAGGAGGGGAAATGAAAAACTGTTTTTT.